Here is one TCR beta chain with its context. Its antigen is not known. The sample comes from a study of beta chain features in type 1 diabetes. Findings and limits, study-wide: For cells with high TCR expression, cDNA sequencing could yield over-representation. The study found moderately but significantly shorter TCRB CDR3s in all four CD4+ subsets of Type 1 diabetes patients.

The investigators reverse transcribed all of the isolated RNA, so they sequenced expressed TCRB transcripts. Clones were read by immunoSEQ multiplex PCR, and TCRdb kept only the in-frame ones, dropping some. This repertoire shows around 280,000 clones, about 15% found once; its top ten account for around 0.015%. Material: naive CD4+ T cells from blood. The TCR sequence derives from a man between 18 and 29 years old with type 1 diabetes.

This CDR3 reads CASSSNSGIYEQYF. CDR3 coding DNA: TGTGCCAGCAGCTCAAATAGCGGGATCTACGAGCAGTACTTC. The chain carries TRBV11-2 and TRBJ2-7, with 8 positions matching TRBD2. Germline V gene sequence: CDR1 SGHAT, CDR2 FQNNGV. The CDR3 contains 14 residues. J lost 3 bases, V lost 4 bases, and 5 bases had no gene match.